The 27 T cell receptor beta chains listed next were all sequenced from one sample in a study of blood T cell repertoires in COVID-19. TCRdb's table, derived via immunoSEQ multiplex PCR, lists solely in-frame clones and lacks some. This sample has just over 350,000 clones; roughly 84% occur once, and the top ten carry 2.5% to 3%. The sequencing sample was made of PBMCs or T cells enriched from blood (not recorded which). The receptors come from a woman in her thirties who had recovered from COVID-19.

The chain couples TRBV6-1 to TRBJ2-7, with 9 bases fitting TRBD2. Germline V gene data show CDR1 as MNHNS and CDR2 as SASEGT. V was clipped by 3 bases and J by 1 base; unmatched bases: 4. The CDR3 length is 15 residues. This CDR3 reads CASSDPSGISYEQYF. The CDR3, as DNA: TGTGCCAGCAGTGACCCTAGCGGGATTTCCTACGAGCAGTACTTC.

This clone has only one observation. The chain recombines TRBV7-9 with TRBJ1-3; tentative D call: TRBD1 (5 bases). This CDR3 has 16 residues. Germline V gene lookup returns CDR1 SEHNR and CDR2 FQNEAQ (reference sequence). V dropped 4 bases and J dropped 7 bases, with 20 bases sitting between them. The CDR3 sequence: CASSSGGTGPSNTIYF. CDR3 coding DNA: TGTGCCAGCAGCTCCGGCGGAACAGGACCCTCTAACACCATATATTTT.

The chain joins TRBV9 to TRBJ1-1, with D possibly being TRBD1 (6 bases). Germline loops: CDR1 SGDLS, CDR2 YYNGEE. V was clipped by 4 bases and J by 2 bases, with 15 bases between them. This CDR3 region has 15 residues. The CDR3 here is CASSYSWTDNTEAFF. For the CDR3, the DNA is TGTGCCAGCAGCTATAGCTGGACAGACAACACTGAAGCTTTCTTT.

The chain is built from TRBV9 and TRBJ2-5; TRBD2 aligns across 12 bases. The CDR3 extends over 17 amino acids. The trim removed 0 bases at V and 2 bases at J, leaving 5 bases unmatched. The germline V gene encodes CDR1 SGDLS and CDR2 YYNGEE. CDR3 residues: CASSVAGLAGGQETQYF. CDR3 nucleotide sequence: TGTGCCAGCAGCGTAGCTGGGCTAGCGGGGGGGCAAGAGACCCAGTACTTC.

The V call is TRBV4-2, the J call TRBJ1-3; D unresolved. The ends were cut back, 0 bases at V and 0 bases at J, with 9 bases in the middle. The CDR3 has 16 amino acids. From germline, CDR1 is LGHNA and CDR2 YNFKEQ. The CDR3 DNA reads as TGTGCCAGCAGCCAAGATCGGTCCCACTCTGGAAACACCATATATTTT. It codes for CASSQDRSHSGNTIYF.

This CDR3 is CASSEFGVSNSPLHF. In nucleotides, the CDR3 is TGTGCCAGCAGTGAATTCGGAGTTTCTAATTCACCCCTCCACTTT. The chain joins TRBV6-1 to TRBJ1-6; D gene unclear. There are 15 residues in the CDR3. Germline CDR1 is MNHNS and CDR2 is SASEGT. V was trimmed by 2 bases and J by 6 bases, leaving 11 bases between them.

The J gene is TRBJ2-5, the V gene TRBV5-1; a weak D match, TRBD2 (7 bases). Germline-derived CDR1 and CDR2 are SGHRS and YFSETQ. V lost 1 base to trimming and J lost 0 bases, with 10 bases between them. CDR3 length: 15 amino acids. CDR3 region: CASSLWGGDQETQYF. For the CDR3, the DNA is TGCGCCAGCAGCTTGTGGGGGGGCGACCAAGAGACCCAGTACTTC.

The V gene is TRBV3-1 (or the pseudogene TRBV3-2), the J gene TRBJ1-1, with D tentatively TRBD1 (5 bases). Germline V gene data show CDR1 as LGHDT and CDR2 as YNNKEL (reference sequence). V was pared by 1 base and J by 4 bases, with 16 bases between. The CDR3 contains 16 residues. CDR3 loop: CASSQGKTVRGTEAFF. The CDR3 bases are TGTGCCAGCAGCCAAGGGAAGACAGTAAGGGGCACTGAAGCTTTCTTT.

Here the CDR3 DNA reads TGTGCCAGCAGCTTAACCGCCGGAGACAATCAGCCCCAGCATTTT. This codes for CASSLTAGDNQPQHF. V gene TRBV7-2 combines with J gene TRBJ1-5; no clear D gene. The germline gives CDR1 SGHTA, CDR2 FQGNSA. V was trimmed by 2 bases and J by 3 bases, leaving 11 bases between them. The CDR3 runs to 15 residues.

The chain links TRBV19 to TRBJ2-5; 10 bases are shared with TRBD2. This CDR3 contains 17 residues. Looked up from germline, CDR1 is LNHDA and CDR2 is SQIVND (reference sequence). The V gene end was trimmed by 1 base and the J gene end by 7 bases; junction bases not matched to a gene: 12. The CDR3 DNA sequence: TGTGCCAGTAGTATAGGGTTAGGGCTAGCGGGAGTGGGGACCCAGTACTTC. It codes for CASSIGLGLAGVGTQYF.

The count of this clone is one. The chain has TRBV5-1 and TRBJ1-1; no clear D gene. V dropped 0 bases and J dropped 0 bases, with 12 bases sitting between them. Looked up from germline, CDR1 is SGHRS and CDR2 is YFSETQ. The CDR3 totals 16 residues. The CDR3 DNA reads TGCGCCAGCAGCTTGGTCCGGACTCAAATGAACACTGAAGCTTTCTTT. Translated: CASSLVRTQMNTEAFF.

This chain joins TRBV4-1 and TRBJ1-5; D is perhaps TRBD1 (6 bases). Trimming stripped 4 bases from V and 0 bases from J, with 13 bases between. The CDR3 extends over 16 amino acids. Germline lookup yields CDR1 MGHRA and CDR2 YSYEKL. CDR3 sequence (DNA): TGCGCCAGCAGCCCCGGGGGGGCGTATAGCAATCAGCCCCAGCATTTT. Protein product: CASSPGGAYSNQPQHF.

The CDR3 reads CASSIGQWNEQFF. CDR3 bases: TGTGCCAGTAGTATAGGGCAGTGGAATGAGCAGTTCTTC. The chain recombines TRBV19 with TRBJ2-1; D unclear. Germline CDR1 is LNHDA and CDR2 is SQIVND (reference sequence). V was shortened by 1 base and J by 7 bases, with 8 bases between the two germline ends. The CDR3 contains 13 residues. The whole variable domain, filled in from reference TRBV19 and TRBJ2-1, reads DGGITQSPKYLFRKEGQNVTLSCEQNLNHDAMYWYRQDPGQGLRLIYYSQIVNDFQKGDIAEGYSVSREKKESFPLTVTSAQKNPTAFYLCASSIGQWNEQFFGPGTRLTVL.

The gene calls are TRBV2 and TRBJ1-3, with 7 bases lining up with TRBD1. Losses at the gene ends were 5 bases for V and 0 bases for J; bases not matched to a gene: 4. CDR3 length: 15 amino acids. The germline V gene has CDR1 SNHLY and CDR2 FYNNEI. The CDR3 here is CASSTGAGSGNTIYF. The CDR3 DNA follows: TGTGCCAGCAGTACAGGGGCCGGCTCTGGAAACACCATATATTTT.

This clone turned up a few times. The chain carries TRBV18 and TRBJ2-2, with no clear D. The CDR3 totals 13 residues. CDR1 is KGHSH, CDR2 LQKENI, per germline. Trimming shortened V by 2 bases and J by 7 bases, and 8 bases separated the two germline ends. The CDR3 is CASSPTVVGELFF. In DNA form, the CDR3 reads TGTGCCAGCTCACCAACGGTGGTCGGGGAGCTGTTTTTT.

V and J are TRBV2 and TRBJ2-3, with unresolved D. The germline V gene has CDR1 SNHLY and CDR2 FYNNEI. V gave up 6 bases and J gave up 5 bases, with 9 bases separating them. This CDR3 spans 12 amino acids. The CDR3 DNA reads as TGTGCCAGCAGCTCCCTATTAGATACGCAGTATTTT. Encoded protein: CASSSLLDTQYF.

This chain's CDR3 is CAWSGPGTGDNNSPLHF. CDR3 DNA: TGTGCCTGGAGTGGACCGGGGACAGGCGATAATAATTCACCCCTCCACTTT. The genes are TRBV30 and TRBJ1-6, with TRBD1 identical over 8 bases. V lost 1 base to trimming and J lost 5 bases; unmatched junction nucleotides: 10. Germline V gene lookup returns CDR1 GTSNPN and CDR2 SVGIG (reference sequence). The CDR3 covers 17 residues.

This clone was picked up one time. This rearrangement joins TRBV4-1 to TRBJ1-1; no clear D. Trimming left V 1 base short and J 3 bases short, with 12 bases between. From germline, CDR1 is MGHRA and CDR2 YSYEKL. CDR3 length equals 15 residues. CDR3 sequence (DNA): TGCGCCAGCAGCCAAGTTGACATCTTGGACACTGAAGCTTTCTTT. It yields the protein CASSQVDILDTEAFF.

The rearrangement links TRBV4-2 to TRBJ2-7, with TRBD1 identical over 9 bases. Germline loops: CDR1 LGHNA, CDR2 YNFKEQ. V lost 4 bases to trimming and J lost 4 bases; unmatched junction nucleotides: 11. The CDR3 extends over 16 amino acids. CDR3 sequence reads: CASSPLGGQGRYEQYF. The DNA for the CDR3 is TGTGCCAGCAGCCCCCTTGGGGGACAGGGTAGGTACGAGCAGTACTTC.

This chain uses TRBV28 with TRBJ2-7, with 9 positions matching TRBD2. CDR1 MDHEN and CDR2 SYDVKM come from the germline V gene. Losses at the gene ends were 6 bases for V and 1 base for J; bases not matched to a gene: 4. This CDR3 comprises 14 residues. The CDR3 sequence is CASSLAGPSYEQYF. DNA of the CDR3: TGTGCCAGCAGCCTAGCGGGACCGTCCTACGAGCAGTACTTC.

The chain combines TRBV18 with TRBJ2-1, with 12 bases fitting TRBD2. Germline CDR1 KGHSH, CDR2 LQKENI. The trim removed 4 bases at V and 3 bases at J, leaving 1 base unmatched. CDR3 length equals 15 residues. The CDR3 spells CASSQGLAGYNEQFF. CDR3 DNA: TGTGCCAGCTCACAGGGACTAGCGGGCTACAATGAGCAGTTCTTC.

J is TRBJ2-7 and V is TRBV9; TRBD2 matches 11 bases. Germline CDR1 is SGDLS and CDR2 is YYNGEE. With V trimmed by 2 bases and J by 0 bases, 7 bases remained unmatched. The CDR3 is 17 residues long. CDR3 residues: CASSVSSGGAFSYEQYF. The CDR3 region has the DNA TGTGCCAGCAGCGTCAGTAGCGGGGGGGCATTCTCCTACGAGCAGTACTTC.

In this sample, this clone turned up once. V is TRBV19 and J is TRBJ1-5, with D possibly matching TRBD1 (5 bases). CDR3 length: 19 amino acids. Germline CDR1 LNHDA, CDR2 SQIVND (reference sequence). The V end was cut by 3 bases, the J end by 2 bases, with 23 bases between. CDR3 in amino acids: CASSIRIRDGGRGNQPQHF. DNA for the CDR3: TGTGCCAGTAGTATTCGGATCAGGGACGGGGGTCGGGGCAATCAGCCCCAGCATTTT.

V is TRBV5-6 and J is TRBJ1-4, with 8 bases that match TRBD1. Trimming removed 2 bases from V and 0 bases from J; junction bases left unmatched: 6. The CDR3 covers 17 residues. From germline, CDR1 is SGHDT and CDR2 YYEEEE. This CDR3 is CASSFTGGRTTNEKLFF. The DNA of the CDR3 is TGTGCCAGCAGCTTTACAGGGGGGAGGACAACTAATGAAAAACTGTTTTTT.

Here the CDR3 DNA reads TGTGCCAGCGCTCGAGAAGGACTCGAAGCCTACGAGCAGTACTTC. Amino acids: CASAREGLEAYEQYF. The chain has TRBV6-5 and TRBJ2-7; TRBD2 might be the D (5 bases). CDR3 size: 15 residues. The V gene's germline CDR1 is MNHEY and CDR2 SVGAGI. Deletions cut 8 bases from V and 2 bases from J, with 19 bases between.

This rearrangement joins TRBV2 to TRBJ2-3; 7 bases are a match to TRBD2. CDR3 length equals 16 residues. Germline CDR1 reads SNHLY; CDR2 reads FYNNEI. With V trimmed by 1 base and J by 4 bases, 8 bases remained unmatched. This chain's CDR3 is CASSEVGLVYPDTQYF. The CDR3 bases are TGTGCCAGCAGTGAAGTAGGACTAGTGTACCCAGATACGCAGTATTTT.

The chain employs TRBV6-5 and TRBJ1-3; D possibly corresponds to TRBD1 (6 bases). The CDR3 sequence is 16 residues long. The V and J ends lost 2 bases and 2 bases respectively, with 13 bases between them. Germline values: CDR1 MNHEY, CDR2 SVGAGI. CDR3 coding DNA: TGTGCCAGCAGTTACGCTTTCCCAGGGGCTGGAAACACCATATATTTT. This encodes CASSYAFPGAGNTIYF.